This paragraph reports one TCR beta chain. The patient cohort was node-negative on CT and PET/CT, with no prior chemotherapy, radiotherapy or other malignancies. Amplification of the TCR beta CDR3 (from genomic DNA) was done by two-round multiplex PCR. Primers specific to each TRBV and TRBJ gene were used in first-round PCR. Each CDR3 protein is one row after TCRdb ran MiXCR on the multiplex PCR reads. The sample yields approximately 30,000 distinct CDR3 sequences, around two fifths seen once. After removal of 2 bases from V and 2 bases from J, the junction contained 9 bases not matched to a gene. Germline assignment: CDR1 DFQATT and CDR2 SNEGSKA (reference sequence). CDR3 size: 17 residues. The data derive from a study of prognosis after radiotherapy for stage I lung cancer.

Sequencing was performed on PBMCs, taken before or after stereotactic body radiation therapy (not recorded which). This clonotype was sampled from a donor aged 50 or older with non-small cell lung cancer. The chain combines TRBV20-1 with TRBJ2-7; TRBD2 matches at 13 bases. CDR3: CSARPTLTSGRPYEQYF. DNA for the CDR3: TGCAGTGCTAGACCCACACTGACTAGCGGGAGGCCCTACGAGCAGTACTTC.